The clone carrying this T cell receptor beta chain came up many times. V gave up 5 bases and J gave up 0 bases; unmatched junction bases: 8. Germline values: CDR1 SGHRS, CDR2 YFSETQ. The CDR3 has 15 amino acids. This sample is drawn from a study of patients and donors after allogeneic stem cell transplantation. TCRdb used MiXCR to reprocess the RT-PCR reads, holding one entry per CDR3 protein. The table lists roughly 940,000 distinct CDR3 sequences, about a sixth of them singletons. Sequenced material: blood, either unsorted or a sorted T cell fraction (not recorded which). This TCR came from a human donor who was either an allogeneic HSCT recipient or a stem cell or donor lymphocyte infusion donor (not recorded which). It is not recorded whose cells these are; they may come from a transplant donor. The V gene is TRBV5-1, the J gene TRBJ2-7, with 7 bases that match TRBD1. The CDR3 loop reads CASRLDRYISYEQYF. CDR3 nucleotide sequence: TGCGCCAGCAGGCTGGACAGGTATATCTCCTACGAGCAGTACTTC.